The present T cell receptor beta chain was sequenced within a study of OX40 agonist ivuxolimab in advanced cancers. CDR3 size: 14 residues. The V gene lost 0 bases and the J gene lost 3 bases, with 7 bases spanning the gap. Germline assignment: CDR1 SGHAT and CDR2 FQNNGV. Produced via immunoSEQ multiplex PCR; TCRdb's table is partial and in-frame only. This table has roughly 68,000 clones, around 84% appearing once. Specimen: CD4+ or CD8+ T cells sorted from blood, collected in a trial of the OX40 agonist ivuxolimab. The gene calls are TRBV11-2 and TRBJ2-3; D is undetermined. This clonotype was obtained from an adult with an advanced solid tumor such as melanoma, head and neck, liver or kidney cancer. The CDR3 DNA is TGTGCCAGCAGCTTAGATCGACTGACAGATACGCAGTATTTT. As protein: CASSLDRLTDTQYF.